This T cell receptor (beta chain) stems from a study of T cells in localized non-small cell lung cancer. Findings and caveats of the study: Adjacent uninvolved lung had the highest clonality, suggesting focused antigen responses. Patients showing higher blood T cell density tended to see longer overall survival.

The CDR3 runs 14 residues. Trimming pared 4 bases from V and 2 bases from J, leaving 11 bases between. The germline V gene has CDR1 LNHDA and CDR2 SQIVND (reference sequence). Of note for this clone: The antigen is undetermined.

Using immunoSEQ multiplex PCR, the repertoire was profiled, and TCRdb retains in-frame clones only, with some absent. The data show roughly 70,000 clones, roughly nine tenths seen once. This material consisted of peripheral blood, taken before any cancer treatment. The chain couples TRBV19 to TRBJ1-2; D call uncertain. The receptor's source is a male donor older than 55 with stage III squamous cell lung carcinoma. CDR3 loop: CASSTQAGNYGYTF. CDR3 coding DNA: TGTGCCAGTAGTACCCAGGCGGGGAACTATGGCTACACCTTC. The variable domain in full, completed from reference TRBV19 and TRBJ1-2, reads DGGITQSPKYLFRKEGQNVTLSCEQNLNHDAMYWYRQDPGQGLRLIYYSQIVNDFQKGDIAEGYSVSREKKESFPLTVTSAQKNPTAFYLCASSTQAGNYGYTFGSGTRLTVV.